Reported below is one T cell receptor (beta chain). Its antigen is undetermined. The CDR3 extends over 13 amino acids. J lost 2 bases, V lost 6 bases, and 2 bases had no gene match. Germline assignment: CDR1 KGHDR and CDR2 SFDVKD. This sample is part of a study of T-cell memory formation after mild COVID-19. The overall study: Largely donor-specific sequence clusters came from a couple of donors. Study findings and constraints: Certain responding clones were present in pre-infection memory, suggesting participation of cross-reactive memory. Day 15 to 85 contracting clones showed balanced CD4/CD8; later expanders leaned CD4+.

TCR alpha and TCR beta cDNA libraries with sample barcodes and UMIs came from 5'RACE using constant-segment primers. TCRdb itself ran the 5' RACE reads through MiXCR, one entry per CDR3 protein. The sample shows a few hundred thousand distinct CDR3 sequences, less than 25% of them seen only once. The sample was PBMCs or a T cell subset sorted from them (not recorded which). The receptor's source is an adult woman who had mild COVID-19 (a few samples of this study predate the infection). Cell type and time point are not known. This chain connects TRBV24-1 to TRBJ2-7; 8 bases align to TRBD1. CDR3 DNA sequence: TGTGCCACCAGTTTGACAGGGGCCTACGAGCAGTACTTC. The encoded protein is CATSLTGAYEQYF.